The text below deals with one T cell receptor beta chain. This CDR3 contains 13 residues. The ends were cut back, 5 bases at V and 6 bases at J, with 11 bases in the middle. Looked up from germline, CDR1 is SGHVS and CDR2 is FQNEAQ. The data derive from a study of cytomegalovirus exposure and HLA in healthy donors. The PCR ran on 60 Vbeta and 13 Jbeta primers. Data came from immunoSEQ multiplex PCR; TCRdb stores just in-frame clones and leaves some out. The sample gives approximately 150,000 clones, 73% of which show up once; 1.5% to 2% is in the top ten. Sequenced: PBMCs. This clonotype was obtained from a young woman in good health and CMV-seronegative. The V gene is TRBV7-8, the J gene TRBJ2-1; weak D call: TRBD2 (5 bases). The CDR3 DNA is TGTGCCAGCAGCCGAGGGCCTGGCAATGAGCAGTTCTTC. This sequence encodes CASSRGPGNEQFF. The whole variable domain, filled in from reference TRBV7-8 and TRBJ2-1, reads GAGVSQSPRYKVAKRGQDVALRCDPISGHVSLFWYQQALGQGPEFLTYFQNEAQLDKSGLPSDRFFAERPEGSVSTLKIQRTQQEDSAVYLCASSRGPGNEQFFGPGTRLTVL.